This T cell receptor beta chain derives from a study of metastatic and nonmetastatic thyroid tumors. Study background: The study looked at repertoires side by side in blood and in tumor or nodule tissue from malignant and benign thyroid patients. Study-wide findings and caveats: In both blood and tumor samples, TCR beta diversity was reported significantly higher for malignant than benign nodules.

Authors' data handling: It was from CDR3 differences across clinicopathological groups that a distant-metastasis classifier for papillary thyroid cancer was built. MiXCR re-clonotyped the PCR reads for TCRdb. It is TCRdb's table, rather than the study itself, that gives the V and J calls and clone size. Here the sample spans 35,000 to 55,000 clones, under 25% being singletons. Each patient came to thyroid surgery without any prior treatment (of any kind). Remarks on this clone: The antigen is unknown.

V was pared by 5 bases and J by 7 bases, with 18 bases between. This CDR3 is built from 15 residues. V and J are TRBV12-3 or TRBV12-4 and TRBJ2-1, with a tentative D call TRBD2 (6 bases). Sequencing was performed on blood. This receptor was taken from a male donor with papillary thyroid cancer or a benign thyroid nodule (not recorded which). Some clones in this sample may be carry-over from other donors' samples. For the CDR3, the DNA is TGTGCCAGCAGTGGACTATCGCCTCTAGTGAATGAGCAGTTCTTC. Translation: CASSGLSPLVNEQFF.